This T cell receptor (beta chain) is drawn from a study of OX40 agonist ivuxolimab in advanced cancers. About the research overall: Those enrolled were less than 85% male, with a mean age of roughly 60 years and ages from about 20 to 85. The eligibility criteria allowed prior anti-PD-1, anti-PD-L1 or anti-CTLA-4 therapy, and 40% had some.

This CDR3 is 13 amino acids long. Deletions cut 6 bases from V and 4 bases from J, with 10 bases between. Germline values: CDR1 MNHNY, CDR2 SVGAGI (reference sequence). TCRdb keeps only in-frame clones here, not all; method: immunoSEQ multiplex PCR. The repertoire holds about 35,000 clones, roughly 84% seen once, with 1.5% to 2% in the top ten. Overall study findings and caveats: Low levels of normalized T-cell clonal expansion also appeared in some nonresponders.

There are a few counts of this clone. Its specificity is not known. The origin of this receptor is an adult with an advanced solid tumor such as melanoma, head and neck, liver or kidney cancer. The specimen was CD4+ or CD8+ T cells sorted from blood, collected in a trial of the OX40 agonist ivuxolimab. The chain has TRBV6-6 and TRBJ1-5; a weak D match, TRBD1 (6 bases). The CDR3 DNA sequence: TGTGCCAGCAGCCAGGGGCTAAATCAGCCCCAGCATTTT. Amino acids: CASSQGLNQPQHF.